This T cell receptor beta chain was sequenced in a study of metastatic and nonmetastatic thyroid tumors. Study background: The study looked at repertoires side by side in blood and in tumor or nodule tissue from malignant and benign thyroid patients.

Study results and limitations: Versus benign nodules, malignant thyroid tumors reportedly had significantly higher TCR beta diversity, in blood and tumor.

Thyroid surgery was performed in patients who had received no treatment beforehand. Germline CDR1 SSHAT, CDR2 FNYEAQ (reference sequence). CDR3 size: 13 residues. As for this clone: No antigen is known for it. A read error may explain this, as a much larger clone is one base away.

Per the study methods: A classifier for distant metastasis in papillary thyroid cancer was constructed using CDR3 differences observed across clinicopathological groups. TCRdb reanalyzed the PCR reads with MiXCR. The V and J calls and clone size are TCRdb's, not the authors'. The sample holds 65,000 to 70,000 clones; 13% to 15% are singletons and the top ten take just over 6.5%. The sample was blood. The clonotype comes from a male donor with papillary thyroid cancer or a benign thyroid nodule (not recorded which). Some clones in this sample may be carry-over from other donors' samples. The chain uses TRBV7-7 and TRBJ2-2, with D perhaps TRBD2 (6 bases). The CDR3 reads CASSLGSPGDLFF. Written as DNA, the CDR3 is TGTGCTAGCAGCTTGGGGAGCCCGGGGGATCTGTTTTTT.